Listed here are 9 T cell receptor beta chains from one sample, sequenced in a study of blood T cell repertoires in COVID-19. Here immunoSEQ multiplex PCR was the method, and the copy in TCRdb shows in-frame clones only, minus some. The sample has fewer than 150,000 clones; approximately 80% are singletons. The sequenced material came from peripheral blood. The receptors originated from a man aged 45-65 years with acute or convalescent COVID-19.

This clone was picked up a small number of times. The V call is TRBV2, the J call TRBJ2-1, with TRBD2 matching over 8 bases. Germline CDR1 SNHLY, CDR2 FYNNEI. The length of the CDR3 is 15 residues. J lost 3 bases, V lost 6 bases, and 7 bases had no gene match. The CDR3 bases are TGTGCCAGCAGGTTAGCCGGGGGGGGCTACAATGAGCAGTTCTTC. Amino acid sequence: CASRLAGGGYNEQFF.

This clone is labeled medium-sized. This rearrangement joins TRBV24-1 to TRBJ2-1, with D maybe TRBD2 (6 bases). Germline lookup yields CDR1 KGHDR and CDR2 SFDVKD. V was pared by 2 bases and J by 7 bases, with 26 bases between. CDR3 length equals 19 residues. The CDR3 sequence is CATSDSGIYGTHLRNEQFF. CDR3 nucleotide sequence: TGTGCCACCAGTGATTCTGGGATATACGGGACTCATTTGAGAAATGAGCAGTTCTTC.

The gene calls are TRBV3-1 (or the pseudogene TRBV3-2) and TRBJ1-2, with 10 bases aligning to TRBD1. The germline gives CDR1 LGHDT, CDR2 YNNKEL (reference sequence). V lost 4 bases, J lost 3 bases, and 2 bases stayed unmatched. CDR3 size: 14 residues. This CDR3 is CASSPGQGYYGYTF. The CDR3 nucleotides read TGTGCCAGCAGCCCGGGACAGGGGTACTATGGCTACACCTTC.

This clone was observed a few times. The V gene is TRBV7-9, the J gene TRBJ2-7; 8 positions match TRBD1. The V and J ends lost 5 bases and 5 bases, in that order; junction bases with no gene match: 2. Germline V gene lookup returns CDR1 SEHNR and CDR2 FQNEAQ (reference sequence). CDR3 length: 12 residues. For the CDR3, the DNA is TGTGCCAGCAGCGCGACAGGGGACGAGCAGTACTTC. Protein sequence: CASSATGDEQYF.

The rearrangement uses TRBV2 and TRBJ1-6, with D tentatively TRBD1 (5 bases). V shed 6 bases and J shed 7 bases, with 16 bases lying between them. This CDR3 spans 15 amino acids. Germline V CDR1 and CDR2: SNHLY, FYNNEI. In DNA form, the CDR3 reads TGTGCCAGCAGCGTCGGACAACGCGAGAATTCACCCCTCCACTTT. Amino acids: CASSVGQRENSPLHF.

The chain carries TRBV9 and TRBJ2-7; TRBD1 aligns across 9 bases. The CDR3 has 15 residues. Germline V gene data show CDR1 as SGDLS and CDR2 as YYNGEE. V shed 0 bases and J 2 bases; nucleotides not matched to a gene: 3. The CDR3 bases are TGTGCCAGCAGCGTAGGGGGGACAGGGCCCTACGAGCAGTACTTC. It yields the protein CASSVGGTGPYEQYF.

V is TRBV19 and J is TRBJ2-7; D might be TRBD1 (5 bases). V lost 3 bases to trimming and J lost 2 bases, with 11 bases between them. The germline gives CDR1 LNHDA, CDR2 SQIVND (reference sequence). There are 14 residues in the CDR3. DNA of the CDR3: TGTGCCAGTAGTATCGACAGCAAGGCCTACGAGCAGTACTTC. This translates into CASSIDSKAYEQYF.

The chain links TRBV19 to TRBJ1-1, with unresolved D. Trimming stripped 5 bases from V and 3 bases from J, with 10 bases between. The CDR3 extends over 13 amino acids. Per germline, CDR1 LNHDA and CDR2 SQIVND (reference sequence). CDR3 amino acids: CASSSRGDTEAFF. Written as DNA, the CDR3 is TGTGCCAGTAGTTCCCGCGGGGACACTGAAGCTTTCTTT. Full variable domain (outside the CDR3, taken from reference TRBV19 and TRBJ1-1): DGGITQSPKYLFRKEGQNVTLSCEQNLNHDAMYWYRQDPGQGLRLIYYSQIVNDFQKGDIAEGYSVSREKKESFPLTVTSAQKNPTAFYLCASSSRGDTEAFFGQGTRLTVV.

Concerning this clone: This same CDR3 is encoded by further DNA sequences in the sample. This chain connects TRBV5-1 to TRBJ2-7, with D possibly being TRBD1 (6 bases). Germline V gene data show CDR1 as SGHRS and CDR2 as YFSETQ. V was shortened by 1 base and J by 5 bases, with 7 bases between the two germline ends. CDR3 length: 12 residues. This CDR3 is CASSLQGNEQYF. The CDR3 DNA sequence: TGCGCCAGCAGCTTGCAGGGGAACGAGCAGTACTTC.